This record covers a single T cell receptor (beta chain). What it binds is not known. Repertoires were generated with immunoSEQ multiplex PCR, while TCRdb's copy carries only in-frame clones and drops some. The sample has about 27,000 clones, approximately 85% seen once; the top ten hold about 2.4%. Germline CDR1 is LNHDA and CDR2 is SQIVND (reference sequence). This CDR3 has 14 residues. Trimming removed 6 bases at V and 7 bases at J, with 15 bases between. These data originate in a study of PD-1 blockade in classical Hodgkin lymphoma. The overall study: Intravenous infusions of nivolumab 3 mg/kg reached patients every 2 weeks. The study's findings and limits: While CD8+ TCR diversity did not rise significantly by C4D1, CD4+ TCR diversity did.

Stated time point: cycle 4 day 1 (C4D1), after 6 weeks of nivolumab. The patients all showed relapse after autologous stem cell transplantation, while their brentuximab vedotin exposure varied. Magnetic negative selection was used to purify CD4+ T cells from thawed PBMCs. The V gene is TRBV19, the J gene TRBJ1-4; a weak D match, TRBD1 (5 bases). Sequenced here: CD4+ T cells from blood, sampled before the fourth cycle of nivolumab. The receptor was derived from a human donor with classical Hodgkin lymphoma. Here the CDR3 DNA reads TGTGCCAGTAGCGGGCACAGGACGAGTGAAAAACTGTTTTTT. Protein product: CASSGHRTSEKLFF.